Listed below are T cell receptor beta chains from one sample, sequenced in a study of OX40 agonist ivuxolimab in advanced cancers. Assay used: immunoSEQ multiplex PCR; TCRdb lists only in-frame clones, some missing. The table shows about 84,000 clones, with more than 75% occurring only once. Sequenced material: CD4+ or CD8+ T cells sorted from blood, taken in a trial of the OX40 agonist ivuxolimab. Receptors originate from an adult with an advanced solid tumor such as melanoma, head and neck, liver or kidney cancer. CDR3s leave out the opening cysteine and the closing phenylalanine or tryptophan. D genes are given only for firm matches. Clone size is shown for a subset of rows, as once, few, many or a class of expanded clone.

d_gene	v_gene	abundance	j_gene	CDR3aa
NA	TRBV19	NA	TRBJ1-2	ASSPDTPNYGYT
NA	TRBV28	NA	TRBJ2-2	ASSQQRGRTGELF
NA	TRBV15	NA	TRBJ2-4	ATSRENIQY
NA	TRBV25-1	NA	TRBJ1-2	ASSTPGKGYT
NA	TRBV6-5	NA	TRBJ1-5	ASSRDNNQPQH
NA	TRBV4-1	NA	TRBJ1-4	ASSQDLVRAQEKLF
NA	TRBV28	NA	TRBJ1-1	ASIGGGNTEAF
NA	TRBV28	NA	TRBJ1-2	ASSLKPGPWGYT
NA	TRBV5-4	once	TRBJ1-4	ASSFRQEGEKLF
NA	TRBV5-8	NA	TRBJ1-2	ASSLRRNYGYT
NA	TRBV9	NA	TRBJ2-3	ASSVVPGGPQE
NA	TRBV9	NA	TRBJ2-5	ASSVASGTLPETQY
TRBD2	TRBV5-1	NA	TRBJ2-1	ASSLGGAGKNEQF
NA	TRBV7-9	NA	TRBJ2-3	ASSPRGALGDTQY
TRBD2	TRBV11-1	NA	TRBJ2-2	ASSWTSGGPDTGELF
TRBD2	TRBV10-1	few	TRBJ2-3	ASSRAGSVDTQY
NA	TRBV7-9	NA	TRBJ2-1	ASKIDGQSYNEQF
TRBD2	TRBV27	NA	TRBJ2-3	ASSLAGVTNTQY
NA	TRBV6-6	NA	TRBJ1-5	ASSYSGYSNQPQH
TRBD2	TRBV19	few	TRBJ2-2	ASSIDPPLSGGALGGELF
NA	TRBV6-5	NA	TRBJ1-5	ASSREGPNQPQH
TRBD1	TRBV7-2	NA	TRBJ1-5	ASSPTGGGQPQH
NA	TRBV28	NA	TRBJ2-7	ASSLFRSYEQY
NA	TRBV18	NA	TRBJ2-7	ASSQGFGSYEQY
NA	TRBV5-6	once	TRBJ2-5	ASSFLVKGEETQY
NA	TRBV10-3	NA	TRBJ1-1	AISLGAGNTEAF
TRBD1	TRBV6-6	NA	TRBJ1-5	ASRPAQDRGNQPQH
TRBD1	TRBV27	NA	TRBJ1-6	ASSLRRQGAVDNSPLH
NA	TRBV5-6	NA	TRBJ2-7	ASSLSFSGVGYGQY
NA	TRBV5-4	NA	TRBJ2-3	ASQFGGTSTDTQY
NA	TRBV19	NA	TRBJ1-5	ASSPGPPSGRSNQPQH
TRBD2	TRBV11-2	NA	TRBJ2-2	ASSSNGGLNTGELF
NA	TRBV2	NA	TRBJ2-1	ASKGADYSNEQF
NA	TRBV11-3	NA	TRBJ2-5	ASSRGGGPGETQY
NA	TRBV27	NA	TRBJ2-3	ASSVADRPDTQY
NA	TRBV27	NA	TRBJ1-2	ASSFMRGADGYT
NA	TRBV19	NA	TRBJ2-6	ASGLGGHSSGANVLT
NA	TRBV6-1	NA	TRBJ2-5	ASSATEQETQY
NA	TRBV11-2	NA	TRBJ1-2	ASSLGGNYGYT
NA	TRBV29-1	once	TRBJ1-1	SVEARGSTEAF
NA	TRBV11-1	NA	TRBJ1-1	ASSLADKGTAF
TRBD2	TRBV5-4	NA	TRBJ2-2	ASSGLAGGLGTGELF
NA	TRBV6-5	NA	TRBJ2-2	ASNGVTGELF
NA	TRBV5-8	NA	TRBJ1-5	ASSGQVYSNQPQH
TRBD1	TRBV18	NA	TRBJ2-5	ASTTGVGETQY
TRBD1	TRBV5-6	NA	TRBJ2-3	ASSFTGADTQY
NA	TRBV10-1	NA	TRBJ1-1	ASRVVGGGFMNTEAF